Following are 32 T cell receptor beta chains from one sample sequenced in a study of T cell responses to AZD1222 COVID-19 vaccine. Assay: immunoSEQ multiplex PCR; the TCRdb copy retains only in-frame clones and omits some. This sample carries 100,000 or so clones, approximately 87% of them seen once, and the ten largest clones take under 4%. This material consisted of peripheral blood, taken on day 0 of AZD1222 vaccination. Every receptor here comes from an adult in good health.

V and J are TRBV7-9 and TRBJ1-3; no definite D call. The germline V gene encodes CDR1 SEHNR and CDR2 FQNEAQ (reference sequence). V was trimmed by 1 base and J by 0 bases, leaving 7 bases between them. This CDR3 is 15 amino acids long. The CDR3 nucleotides are TGTGCCAGCAGCTTAGGAGATGGCTCTGGAAACACCATATATTTT. Translation: CASSLGDGSGNTIYF.

CDR3 bases: TGCGCCAGCAGGGGGGCGACAGATACGCAGTATTTT. This encodes CASRGATDTQYF. V gene TRBV5-1 combines with J gene TRBJ2-3, with a possible D match to TRBD1 (6 bases). Germline V gene sequence: CDR1 SGHRS, CDR2 YFSETQ. The CDR3 spans 12 residues. Between the trimmed V and J ends, which lost 5 bases and 3 bases, there was a span of 7 bases. Variable domain in full (rest from reference TRBV5-1 and TRBJ2-3): KAGVTQTPRYLIKTRGQQVTLSCSPISGHRSVSWYQQTPGQGLQFLFEYFSETQRNKGNFPGRFSGRQFSNSRSEMNVSTLELGDSALYLCASRGATDTQYFGPGTRLTVL.

The chain has TRBV28 and TRBJ2-2, with D hard to call. The CDR3 extends over 14 amino acids. Germline values: CDR1 MDHEN, CDR2 SYDVKM. Deletions cut 6 bases from V and 4 bases from J, with 12 bases between. This CDR3 reads CASRDRRITGELFF. The CDR3 DNA is TGTGCCAGCAGGGACCGCCGGATCACCGGGGAGCTGTTTTTT.

The chain has TRBV4-3 and TRBJ1-4, with TRBD1 matching 11 bases. The CDR3 has 15 residues. With V trimmed by 3 bases and J by 4 bases, 1 base remained unmatched. Germline values: CDR1 LGHNA, CDR2 YSLEER. CDR3 DNA sequence: TGCGCCAGCAGCCACGGGACAGGGGGTAATGAAAAACTGTTTTTT. Translation: CASSHGTGGNEKLFF.

The chain recombines TRBV3-1 (or the pseudogene TRBV3-2) with TRBJ1-4, with D unclear. Germline V gene lookup returns CDR1 LGHDT and CDR2 YNNKEL (reference sequence). The CDR3 sequence is 12 residues long. Trimming stripped 5 bases from V and 8 bases from J, with 9 bases between. CDR3 in amino acids: CASSSPVEKLFF. In nucleotides, the CDR3 is TGTGCCAGCAGCTCCCCCGTGGAAAAACTGTTTTTT.

The chain has TRBV7-2 and TRBJ2-2; 10 nucleotides line up with TRBD1. The trim removed 5 bases at V and 6 bases at J, leaving 9 bases unmatched. The CDR3 contains 16 residues. In germline, CDR1 is SGHTA, CDR2 FQGNSA. This CDR3 reads CASSLYGTGVSGELFF. For the CDR3, the DNA is TGTGCCAGCAGCCTCTACGGGACAGGGGTATCCGGGGAGCTGTTTTTT.

This chain uses TRBV19 with TRBJ2-3, with 11 bases fitting TRBD2. The germline gives CDR1 LNHDA, CDR2 SQIVND (reference sequence). The V and J ends lost 3 bases and 5 bases, in that order; junction bases with no gene match: 7. The CDR3 is made up of 16 amino acids. In DNA, the CDR3 is TGTGCCAGTAGTATTTTGATAGCGGGGGGGGAAGATACGCAGTATTTT. Its translation: CASSILIAGGEDTQYF.

V usage is TRBV5-4 and J usage is TRBJ1-6; no definite D call. The germline CDR1 and CDR2 sequences are SGHNT and YYREEE (reference sequence). V was trimmed by 0 bases and J by 7 bases, leaving 5 bases between them. The CDR3 is 13 amino acids. The CDR3 DNA sequence: TGTGCCAGCAGCTTGGTTGGGAATTCACCCCTCCACTTT. Its protein product is CASSLVGNSPLHF.

V and J are TRBV19 and TRBJ1-1, with 7 bases identical to TRBD1. The CDR3 contains 16 residues. The ends lost 2 bases at V and 0 bases at J; junction bases unmatched: 6. Germline assignment: CDR1 LNHDA and CDR2 SQIVND (reference sequence). The CDR3 reads CASSIREDRLNTEAFF. The CDR3, as DNA: TGTGCCAGTAGTATACGGGAGGACAGGTTGAACACTGAAGCTTTCTTT.

The gene calls are TRBV18 and TRBJ2-5; 10 nucleotides align to TRBD1. The CDR3 is 16 amino acids. J was trimmed by 5 bases and V by 2 bases; bases with no gene match: 8. The germline V gene has CDR1 KGHSH and CDR2 LQKENI. Here the CDR3 reads CASSPDRQGAGETQYF. The CDR3 DNA reads as TGTGCCAGCTCACCAGACCGACAGGGGGCCGGGGAGACCCAGTACTTC.

The CDR3 DNA sequence: TGTGCCAGCAGGGCCCGAGCCTGGGGGGAGGAGGATACGCAGTATTTT. As protein: CASRARAWGEEDTQYF. This chain uses TRBV2 with TRBJ2-3; TRBD2 is a possible D gene (6 bases). The CDR3 runs to 16 residues. The germline V and J ends were trimmed by 6 bases and 6 bases, with 22 bases remaining between them. Germline V gene sequence: CDR1 SNHLY, CDR2 FYNNEI.

The gene calls are TRBV7-8 and TRBJ1-2; 10 bases match TRBD1. Germline trimming cut 5 bases from V and 1 base from J; bases unmatched to any gene: 10. In germline, CDR1 is SGHVS, CDR2 FQNEAQ. The CDR3 is 17 residues long. The CDR3 sequence is CASSPGHGTGVNYGYTF. CDR3 DNA: TGTGCCAGCAGCCCCGGACATGGGACAGGGGTTAACTATGGCTACACCTTC.

This chain connects TRBV28 to TRBJ2-2; the match to TRBD2 covers 11 bases. Germline V gives CDR1 MDHEN, CDR2 SYDVKM. Trimming cost V 5 bases and J 5 bases; bases outside gene matches: 10. The length of the CDR3 is 17 residues. This CDR3 is CASSPHSGGAGTGELFF. The DNA of the CDR3 is TGTGCCAGCAGTCCACATAGCGGGGGGGCCGGTACCGGGGAGCTGTTTTTT.

This clone has more than one count but fewer than ten. The chain joins TRBV6-5 to TRBJ1-5; D is possibly TRBD1 (5 bases). Germline loops: CDR1 MNHEY, CDR2 SVGAGI. V lost 7 bases and J lost 7, with 17 bases in between. The CDR3 is 14 residues long. CDR3 in amino acids: CASTQGWQPQPQHF. For the CDR3, the DNA is TGTGCCAGCACCCAGGGTTGGCAGCCCCAGCCCCAGCATTTT.

This clone has just a few counts. V is TRBV3-1 (or the pseudogene TRBV3-2) and J is TRBJ1-2; weak D call: TRBD1 (6 bases). The CDR3 extends over 13 amino acids. Trimming removed 2 bases from V and 5 bases from J, with 9 bases in between. Per germline, CDR1 LGHDT and CDR2 YNNKEL (reference sequence). The CDR3 here is CASSQPDRYGYTF. For the CDR3, the DNA is TGTGCCAGCAGCCAACCAGACAGGTATGGCTACACCTTC.

This chain joins TRBV7-8 and TRBJ2-6; 10 bases align to TRBD2. This CDR3 comprises 19 residues. V lost 4 bases, J lost 0 bases, and 9 bases stayed unmatched. Germline V gene data show CDR1 as SGHVS and CDR2 as FQNEAQ. This CDR3 is CASSSLSVAGGSGANVLTF. Written as DNA, the CDR3 is TGTGCCAGCAGCTCCCTGAGCGTAGCGGGGGGCTCTGGGGCCAACGTCCTGACTTTC.

This clone was observed a handful of times. The chain combines TRBV5-1 with TRBJ2-2; D unclear. V was pared by 0 bases and J by 1 base, with 4 bases between. This CDR3 is built from 14 residues. CDR1 and CDR2 from the germline V gene are SGHRS and YFSETQ. The CDR3: CASSLDRNTGELFF. CDR3 sequence (DNA): TGCGCCAGCAGCTTGGATCGGAACACCGGGGAGCTGTTTTTT.

The V and J genes are TRBV3-1 (or the pseudogene TRBV3-2) and TRBJ1-4; D unclear. The germline V gene encodes CDR1 LGHDT and CDR2 YNNKEL (reference sequence). The germline V and J ends were trimmed by 3 bases and 0 bases, with 2 bases remaining between them. This CDR3 has 13 amino acids. The CDR3 here is CASSQATNEKLFF. The CDR3 bases are TGTGCCAGCAGCCAGGCAACTAATGAAAAACTGTTTTTT.

In nucleotides, the CDR3 is TGTGCCATACGCCCCTCCTCCGGGACTAGCGAAGGCACAGATACGCAGTATTTT. Its protein is CAIRPSSGTSEGTDTQYF. The rearrangement joins TRBV10-3 to TRBJ2-3; TRBD2 matches 10 bases. This CDR3 contains 18 residues. The V and J ends lost 9 bases and 1 base, in that order; junction bases with no gene match: 16. Germline V CDR1 and CDR2: ENHRY, SYGVKD.

This sequence joins TRBV6-6 and TRBJ1-1, with D perhaps TRBD1 (5 bases). V was shortened by 2 bases and J by 5 bases, with 12 bases between the two germline ends. Germline V gene data show CDR1 as MNHNY and CDR2 as SVGAGI (reference sequence). CDR3 size: 14 residues. The CDR3 spells CASSYPSRGTEAFF. For the CDR3, the DNA is TGTGCCAGCAGTTACCCCTCCCGGGGGACTGAAGCTTTCTTT.

The chain is built from TRBV6-2 or TRBV6-3 and TRBJ1-4; D gene ambiguous. The CDR3 loop spans 16 amino acids. V lost 2 bases and J 0 bases, leaving 10 bases between the germline ends. The germline gives CDR1 MNHEY, CDR2 SVGEGT. The CDR3 protein is CASSYIKTPTNEKLFF. CDR3 DNA sequence: TGTGCCAGCAGTTACATCAAGACACCAACTAATGAAAAACTGTTTTTT.

The chain couples TRBV2 to TRBJ1-3, with TRBD1 as a possible D gene (6 bases). Trimming left V 6 bases short and J 3 bases short, with 15 bases between. Germline CDR1 is SNHLY and CDR2 is FYNNEI. This CDR3 has 15 residues. The DNA of the CDR3 is TGTGCCAGCAGCCTACATCAGGGGTTTGGAAACACCATATATTTT. It codes for CASSLHQGFGNTIYF.

The chain is built from TRBV19 and TRBJ1-2; D remains unclear. This CDR3 is built from 14 residues. The germline V and J ends were trimmed by 6 bases and 1 base, with 12 bases remaining between them. Germline CDR1 reads LNHDA; CDR2 reads SQIVND (reference sequence). The CDR3 reads CASRASGLNYGYTF. The CDR3 DNA reads as TGTGCCAGTAGGGCCTCGGGTCTTAACTATGGCTACACCTTC. The whole variable domain, filled in from reference TRBV19 and TRBJ1-2, reads DGGITQSPKYLFRKEGQNVTLSCEQNLNHDAMYWYRQDPGQGLRLIYYSQIVNDFQKGDIAEGYSVSREKKESFPLTVTSAQKNPTAFYLCASRASGLNYGYTFGSGTRLTVV.

The CDR3 reads CASSQDEGLYGYTF. The CDR3 bases are TGCGCCAGCAGCCAAGATGAGGGTCTCTATGGCTACACCTTC. This chain connects TRBV4-1 to TRBJ1-2; D remains unclear. The CDR3 loop spans 14 amino acids. CDR1 MGHRA and CDR2 YSYEKL come from the germline V gene. The V end was cut by 0 bases, the J end by 4 bases, with 9 bases between.

J is TRBJ1-5 and V is TRBV9, with D possibly TRBD1 on 6 matching bases. The V end lost 3 bases, the J end lost 4 bases, and 14 bases lay between the germline ends. Germline V gives CDR1 SGDLS, CDR2 YYNGEE. The CDR3 is 15 amino acids. The CDR3 reads CASSGSAGANQPQHF. CDR3 in DNA: TGTGCCAGCAGCGGTAGTGCAGGGGCAAATCAGCCCCAGCATTTT.

This chain uses TRBV24-1 with TRBJ2-7, with TRBD1 identical over 9 bases. Losses at the gene ends were 2 bases for V and 6 bases for J; bases not matched to a gene: 1. Looked up from germline, CDR1 is KGHDR and CDR2 is SFDVKD. The CDR3 loop spans 13 amino acids. CDR3 bases: TGTGCCACCAGTGATTGGGGACAGGGCGAGCAGTACTTC. Translating it yields CATSDWGQGEQYF.

Only a few counts were recorded for this clone. The chain couples TRBV7-9 to TRBJ2-2; 13 nucleotides align to TRBD2. V trimming: 5 bases; J trimming: 7 bases; junction bases outside the gene matches: 7. The CDR3 contains 16 residues. Looked up from germline, CDR1 is SEHNR and CDR2 is FQNEAQ (reference sequence). The CDR3 loop reads CASSAGTSGVVGELFF. The CDR3 DNA sequence: TGTGCCAGCAGCGCAGGGACTAGCGGGGTCGTCGGGGAGCTGTTTTTT.

This rearrangement joins TRBV2 to TRBJ1-4; the D is unclear. The CDR3 runs 14 residues. The V end lost 5 bases, the J end lost 1 base, and 8 bases lay between the germline ends. Germline V gives CDR1 SNHLY, CDR2 FYNNEI. The DNA for the CDR3 is TGTGCCAGCAGTAAGGCAGTAACTAATGAAAAACTGTTTTTT. Its protein is CASSKAVTNEKLFF.

CDR3 nucleotide sequence: TGTGCCAGCAGTTTAGCCCCCCAGGCAGAGCAGTACTTC. This codes for CASSLAPQAEQYF. The gene calls are TRBV12-3 or TRBV12-4 and TRBJ2-7; D not certain. The germline V and J ends were trimmed by 0 bases and 7 bases, with 10 bases remaining between them. The CDR3 is made up of 13 amino acids.

The chain recombines TRBV11-2 with TRBJ1-1, with D unresolved. The CDR3 runs 12 residues. Germline assignment: CDR1 SGHAT and CDR2 FQNNGV. The ends were cut back, 1 base at V and 5 bases at J, with 5 bases in the middle. CDR3 DNA sequence: TGTGCCAGCAGCTTAGCGGGGACTGAAGCTTTCTTT. This gives the protein CASSLAGTEAFF.

The V call is TRBV15, the J call TRBJ1-2; D is ambiguous. Trimming removed 0 bases from V and 2 bases from J, with 22 bases in between. The CDR3 is 19 residues long. CDR1 and CDR2 (germline): LNHNV, YYDKDF (reference sequence). CDR3 sequence: CATSRDQSTLVGVNYGYTF. CDR3 DNA sequence: TGTGCCACCAGCAGAGATCAATCCACCCTGGTTGGAGTCAACTATGGCTACACCTTC.

The genes are TRBV14 and TRBJ2-3; 10 bases match TRBD2. The CDR3 is 17 residues long. V lost 0 bases and J lost 1; bases outside the gene matches: 4. Germline CDR1 reads SGHDN; CDR2 reads FVKESK. CDR3 region: CASSQDQLAGRTDTQYF. CDR3 coding DNA: TGTGCCAGCAGCCAAGATCAACTAGCGGGGCGCACAGATACGCAGTATTTT. Full variable domain (rest looked up from reference TRBV14 and TRBJ2-3): EAGVTQFPSHSVIEKGQTVTLRCDPISGHDNLYWYRRVMGKEIKFLLHFVKESKQDESGMPNNRFLAERTGGTYSTLKVQPAELEDSGVYFCASSQDQLAGRTDTQYFGPGTRLTVL.